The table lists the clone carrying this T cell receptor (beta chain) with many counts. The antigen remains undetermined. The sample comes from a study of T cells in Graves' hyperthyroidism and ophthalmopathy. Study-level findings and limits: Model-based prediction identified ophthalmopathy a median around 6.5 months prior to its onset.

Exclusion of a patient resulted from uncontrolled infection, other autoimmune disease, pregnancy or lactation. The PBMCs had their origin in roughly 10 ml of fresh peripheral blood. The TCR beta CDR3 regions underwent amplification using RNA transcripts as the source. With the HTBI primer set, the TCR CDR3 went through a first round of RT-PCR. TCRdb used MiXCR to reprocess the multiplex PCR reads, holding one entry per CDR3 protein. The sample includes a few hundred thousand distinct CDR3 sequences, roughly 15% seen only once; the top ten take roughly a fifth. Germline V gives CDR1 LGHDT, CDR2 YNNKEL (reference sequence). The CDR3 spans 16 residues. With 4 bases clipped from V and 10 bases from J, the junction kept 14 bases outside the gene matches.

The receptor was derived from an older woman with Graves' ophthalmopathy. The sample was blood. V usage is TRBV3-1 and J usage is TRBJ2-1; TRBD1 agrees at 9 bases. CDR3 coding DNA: TGTGCCAGCAGCCCCCCCGGGGACAGGGCATTAAGGGAGCAGTTCTTC. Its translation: CASSPPGDRALREQFF.